This T cell receptor beta chain was documented in a study of blood T cells in healthy people across ages. Study-level results: PBMC samples, being unsorted, prevented any conclusive comparison of naive and antigen-experienced cells.

The donors, all healthy, were Caucasians living in Russia, aged 6 to 90. The study isolated at least 6 million PBMCs from each sample. CDR3 length: 14 residues. Germline-derived CDR1 and CDR2 are KGHDR and SFDVKD. The germline V and J ends were trimmed by 2 bases and 8 bases, with 12 bases remaining between them. In the case of this clonotype: The antigen is unknown.

Alongside a J-beta primer mix, a sample-barcoded 5' primer served in a second PCR lasting about 7 to 11 cycles. The study obtained at least 2.5 million CDR3-containing paired-end reads from every sample. Each CDR3 protein is one row after TCRdb ran MiXCR on the 5' RACE reads. The sample yields about 570,000 distinct CDR3 sequences, about 25% seen once. This chain links TRBV24-1 with TRBJ2-1; D uncertain. This TCR was sampled from a woman in her sixties or seventies in good health. The sequencing input was blood. Here the CDR3 reads CATSDSFLAYEQFF. The DNA for the CDR3 is TGTGCCACCAGTGATTCCTTCCTGGCGTATGAGCAGTTCTTC.